This T cell receptor (beta chain) comes out of a study of identical twins. General study findings and limits: While abundant cord blood beta clonotypes carried fewer insertions, memory repertoires showed no such pattern. It was out-of-frame TCR alpha sharing in monozygotic twins that models underestimated.

TCRdb processed the 5' RACE reads anew with MiXCR; each CDR3 protein has one entry. The sample carries roughly 500,000 distinct CDR3 sequences, under 25% recorded once. This clonotype was seen a handful of times. Its antigen is unknown. The CDR3 extends over 13 amino acids. Trimming left V 5 bases short and J 8 bases short, with 18 bases between. Germline-derived CDR1 and CDR2 are DFQATT and SNEGSKA (reference sequence). This sample also appeared in a second study, on T cells expressing NK-cell markers. According to that study: Once again these clonotypes came out on top in the CD3+CD56-NKG2C+ fraction of several donors.

The chain has TRBV20-1 and TRBJ1-2; D not certain. The receptor's source is a woman younger than 30 in good health. The specimen was CD4+ T cells sorted from blood. CDR3 amino acids: CSAALSRSGGYTF. The CDR3 bases are TGCAGTGCTGCACTCAGCCGCTCCGGAGGCTACACCTTC.